The 13 T cell receptor beta chains presented below share a single source sample, sequenced in a study of T cell responses to AZD1222 COVID-19 vaccine (dated by TCRdb to the early 2020s). The method behind the library was the immunoSEQ multiplex PCR assay. The source is immuneACCESS, and TCRdb retained only in-frame sequences with V and J called. Part of the clones is not carried over; for the studies checked, unresolved V genes explain less than half of this, and the remainder is unexplained. Counted in this sample were more than 85,000 clones; around 85% of them appeared once. The ten largest clonotypes hold over 12% of the sample. The sample's time point label, decoded: about 28 days (+/-7) after the second vaccine dose. The sequenced sample was peripheral blood, obtained 28 days after the second AZD1222 dose. The receptor set was obtained from an adult who received the AZD1222 COVID-19 vaccine.

This chain links TRBV29-1 with TRBJ2-7, with 9 bases lining up with TRBD1. The V and J ends lost 4 bases and 5 bases, in that order; junction bases with no gene match: 3. The CDR3 is 12 amino acids. The V gene's germline CDR1 is SQVTM and CDR2 ANQGSEA. This CDR3 reads CSVGGTGNEQYF. In nucleotides, the CDR3 is TGCAGCGTTGGAGGGACAGGGAACGAGCAGTACTTC.

This clone was seen a single time. The rearrangement uses TRBV19 and TRBJ2-1, with a weak D call TRBD2 (6 bases). Looked up from germline, CDR1 is LNHDA and CDR2 is SQIVND (reference sequence). V was clipped by 5 bases and J by 9 bases, with 17 bases between them. CDR3 length: 14 residues. The CDR3 region has the DNA TGTGCCAGTAGTTCGGGACTCCCGGAGGGTGAGCAGTTCTTC. It codes for CASSSGLPEGEQFF. The full variable domain, rest sourced from reference TRBV19 and TRBJ2-1, is DGGITQSPKYLFRKEGQNVTLSCEQNLNHDAMYWYRQDPGQGLRLIYYSQIVNDFQKGDIAEGYSVSREKKESFPLTVTSAQKNPTAFYLCASSSGLPEGEQFFGPGTRLTVL.

This clone occurred a few times. The V and J genes are TRBV27 and TRBJ2-2; tentative D call: TRBD1 (7 bases). Trimming took 2 bases from V and 6 from J, leaving 16 bases between them. Germline CDR1 MNHEY, CDR2 SMNVEV (reference sequence). CDR3 size: 16 residues. Here the CDR3 reads CASSLRGAGGPGELFF. The CDR3 region has the DNA TGTGCCAGCAGTTTAAGGGGGGCAGGGGGTCCCGGGGAGCTGTTTTTT.

This clone was seen more than once but under ten times. The rearrangement links TRBV12-3 or TRBV12-4 to TRBJ1-2; 8 nucleotides align to TRBD1. The CDR3 runs to 13 residues. V trimming: 5 bases; J trimming: 4 bases; junction bases outside the gene matches: 3. The CDR3 nucleotides read TGTGCCAGCAGTCCGGACAGGGCCTATGGCTACACCTTC. It yields the protein CASSPDRAYGYTF.

This clone appeared a single time. The V gene is TRBV18, the J gene TRBJ1-1; 7 nucleotides agree with TRBD1. This CDR3 spans 13 amino acids. The ends lost 4 bases at V and 2 bases at J; junction bases unmatched: 1. Germline values: CDR1 KGHSH, CDR2 LQKENI. As DNA, the CDR3 is TGTGCCAGCTCACGGGACAGCAACACTGAAGCTTTCTTT. This translates into CASSRDSNTEAFF.

This clone was seen a single time. This CDR3 is CASSFTNYGYTF. CDR3 in DNA: TGTGCCAGCAGTTTTACGAACTATGGCTACACCTTC. The chain has TRBV6-2 or TRBV6-3 and TRBJ1-2; D call uncertain. Trimming removed 4 bases from V and 2 bases from J, with 5 bases in between. The CDR3 has 12 residues. CDR1 and CDR2 from the germline V gene are MNHEY and SVGEGT.

This chain uses TRBV4-1 with TRBJ2-1; TRBD2 agrees at 10 bases. The CDR3 has 17 residues. CDR1 and CDR2 from the germline V gene are MGHRA and YSYEKL. V was pared by 0 bases and J by 6 bases, with 8 bases of the junction left unmatched. The CDR3, as DNA: TGCGCCAGCAGCCAAGAGTCGCGAGCGGGAGGGCCCAATGAGCAGTTCTTC. This sequence encodes CASSQESRAGGPNEQFF.

The CDR3 region is CASGRQAPEKLFF. For the CDR3, the DNA is TGTGCCAGCGGTCGACAGGCCCCTGAAAAACTGTTTTTT. This chain links TRBV7-6 with TRBJ1-4, with D perhaps TRBD1 (6 bases). V dropped 8 bases and J dropped 7 bases, with 14 bases sitting between them. The CDR3 extends over 13 amino acids. The V gene's germline CDR1 is SGHVS and CDR2 FNYEAQ.

This chain uses TRBV5-1 with TRBJ2-7; a weak D match, TRBD2 (6 bases). CDR1 and CDR2 from the germline V gene are SGHRS and YFSETQ. The CDR3 length is 14 residues. The V gene lost 7 bases and the J gene lost 7 bases, with 21 bases spanning the gap. The CDR3 is CASSHYVGGREQYF. CDR3 nucleotides: TGCGCCAGCTCCCATTATGTGGGAGGAAGAGAGCAGTACTTC. Using reference TRBV5-1 and TRBJ2-7 for the parts outside the CDR3, the full variable domain is KAGVTQTPRYLIKTRGQQVTLSCSPISGHRSVSWYQQTPGQGLQFLFEYFSETQRNKGNFPGRFSGRQFSNSRSEMNVSTLELGDSALYLCASSHYVGGREQYFGPGTRLTVT.

The sample holds a few counts of this clone. The chain combines TRBV25-1 with TRBJ2-2, with D perhaps matching TRBD1 or TRBD2 (5 bases each). Trimming took off 2 bases at V and 6 bases at J, with 10 bases between the two ends. This CDR3 is 14 amino acids long. Germline-derived CDR1 and CDR2 are MGHDK and SYGVNS. This CDR3 is CASSESRDAGELFF. The CDR3 DNA reads as TGTGCCAGCAGTGAAAGTCGGGACGCCGGGGAGCTGTTTTTT.

A single count supports this clone. The chain recombines TRBV5-5 with TRBJ2-1, with 8 bases identical to TRBD2. V lost 1 base to trimming and J lost 7 bases; unmatched junction nucleotides: 7. Germline-derived CDR1 and CDR2 are SGHKS and YYEKEE (reference sequence). CDR3 length equals 15 residues. CDR3 coding DNA: TGTGCCAGCAGCTTGAGCGGGAGTGTGGCTAATGAGCAGTTCTTC. It translates to CASSLSGSVANEQFF.

The J gene is TRBJ2-7, the V gene TRBV7-8; TRBD2 matches 8 bases. The CDR3 is made up of 17 amino acids. V shed 1 base, J shed 4 bases, and the junction held 12 bases outside the gene matches. CDR1 is SGHVS, CDR2 FQNEAQ, per germline. CDR3 sequence reads: CASSLVSLREGGYEQYF. The DNA for the CDR3 is TGTGCCAGCAGCTTAGTTTCCCTCCGGGAGGGTGGATACGAGCAGTACTTC.

This clone was counted a single time. V usage is TRBV4-1 and J usage is TRBJ2-3; D possibly corresponds to TRBD1 (7 bases). Germline V gene lookup returns CDR1 MGHRA and CDR2 YSYEKL. V gave up 2 bases and J gave up 4 bases, with 16 bases separating them. The CDR3 is 16 amino acids. The CDR3 DNA reads as TGCGCCAGCAGCCAACGTCCAGGGGGGTTGGCAGATACGCAGTATTTT. This codes for CASSQRPGGLADTQYF.